Below, 22 T cell receptor beta chains from the same sample are listed, as sequenced in a study of cytomegalovirus exposure and HLA in healthy donors (dated by TCRdb to between 2016 and 2019). Libraries were prepared through the immunoSEQ multiplex PCR assay. For the multiplex PCR, a mixture combining 60 forward primers for TCR Vbeta segments and 13 reverse primers for TCR Jbeta segments was used. Imported from immuneACCESS, the table was reduced by TCRdb to in-frame sequences with V and J called. These copies leave out some clones; in studies compared against another copy, an unresolved V gene accounts for under half, and the cause of the remainder is not known. Across this sample there are 150,000 to 200,000 clones, with roughly 80% seen only once. 1% to 1.5% of the sample rests with the top ten. Sequenced material: PBMCs. The receptors shown here come from a man in his fifties or sixties in good health and CMV-seropositive.

V is TRBV4-3 and J is TRBJ2-1; 13 bases agree with TRBD2. Germline CDR1 LGHNA, CDR2 YSLEER. The length of the CDR3 is 17 residues. Trimming at V came to 1 base and at J to 3 bases, leaving 3 bases not matched to a gene. CDR3 coding DNA: TGCGCCAGCAGCCAAGGGACTAGCGGGAGTAGCTACAATGAGCAGTTCTTC. It encodes CASSQGTSGSSYNEQFF.

V is TRBV2 and J is TRBJ1-1; D gene uncertain. Trimming left V 8 bases short and J 0 bases short, with 10 bases between. CDR3 length equals 13 residues. Germline values: CDR1 SNHLY, CDR2 FYNNEI. This CDR3 is CASGGEMNTEAFF. DNA for the CDR3: TGTGCCAGCGGCGGGGAAATGAACACTGAAGCTTTCTTT.

The chain employs TRBV2 and TRBJ2-4, with D unclear. This CDR3 is 16 amino acids long. The germline CDR1 and CDR2 sequences are SNHLY and FYNNEI. With 7 bases removed from V and 1 base from J, the gap between germline ends came to 17 bases. CDR3 in amino acids: CASTEALRIAKNIQYF. CDR3 nucleotide sequence: TGTGCCAGCACCGAGGCCTTACGGATCGCCAAAAACATTCAGTACTTC.

A few counts support this clone. This chain links TRBV28 with TRBJ2-1, with TRBD2 identical over 10 bases. With 7 bases clipped from V and 6 bases from J, the junction kept 12 bases outside the gene matches. The CDR3 runs to 16 residues. Germline V gene sequence: CDR1 MDHEN, CDR2 SYDVKM. CDR3 in DNA: TGTGCCAGCAACCCCCTCCTTAGCGGGAGGACCAATGAGCAGTTCTTC. Its translation is CASNPLLSGRTNEQFF. Supplemented by reference TRBV28 and TRBJ2-1, the full variable domain reads DVKVTQSSRYLVKRTGEKVFLECVQDMDHENMFWYRQDPGLGLRLIYFSYDVKMKEKGDIPEGYSVSREKKERFSLILESASTNQTSMYLCASNPLLSGRTNEQFFGPGTRLTVL.

The V and J genes are TRBV27 and TRBJ2-7; TRBD1 is a possible D gene (6 bases). The CDR3 consists of 17 residues. Germline V CDR1 and CDR2: MNHEY, SMNVEV (reference sequence). The V gene lost 6 bases and the J gene lost 0 bases, with 21 bases spanning the gap. CDR3 loop: CASSPLGAGVSSYEQYF. Written as DNA, the CDR3 is TGTGCCAGCAGCCCTCTCGGGGCAGGGGTGAGCTCCTACGAGCAGTACTTC.

The chain employs TRBV5-8 and TRBJ1-5; 7 nucleotides agree with TRBD1. J lost 9 bases, V lost 5 bases, and 14 bases had no gene match. The length of the CDR3 is 15 residues. Germline V gene data show CDR1 as SGHTS and CDR2 as YDEGEE. CDR3 sequence: CASRGRGTGVRPQHF. The CDR3 nucleotides read TGTGCCAGCAGGGGTAGGGGAACAGGGGTCAGGCCCCAGCATTTT. Together with reference TRBV5-8 and TRBJ1-5, the CDR3 gives the full variable domain: EAGVTQSPTHLIKTRGQQATLRCSPISGHTSVYWYQQALGLGLQFLLWYDEGEERNRGNFPPRFSGRQFPNYSSELNVNALELEDSALYLCASRGRGTGVRPQHFGDGTRLSIL.

The chain employs TRBV4-1 and TRBJ1-2, with 8 bases that match TRBD1. Germline loops: CDR1 MGHRA, CDR2 YSYEKL. V lost 2 bases, J lost 9 bases, and 5 bases stayed unmatched. The CDR3 sequence is 13 residues long. CDR3 residues: CASSQTTGGSYTF. CDR3 nucleotide sequence: TGCGCCAGCAGCCAAACAACAGGGGGGAGCTACACCTTC.

This clone was observed a handful of times. V usage is TRBV11-2 and J usage is TRBJ1-4; D is perhaps TRBD1 (6 bases). This CDR3 has 16 residues. The V and J ends lost 4 bases and 5 bases respectively, with 17 bases between them. From germline, CDR1 is SGHAT and CDR2 FQNNGV. Here the CDR3 reads CASSSPKGVPNEKLFF. CDR3 nucleotide sequence: TGTGCCAGCAGCTCCCCTAAGGGGGTCCCGAATGAAAAACTGTTTTTT.

The chain links TRBV6-1 to TRBJ1-2; D is unclear. Trimming left V 6 bases short and J 5 bases short, with 10 bases between. Looked up from germline, CDR1 is MNHNS and CDR2 is SASEGT. The CDR3 sequence is 12 residues long. In DNA form, the CDR3 reads TGTGCCAGCAGGGTACAGTTTTATGGCTACACCTTC. It encodes CASRVQFYGYTF.

The chain recombines TRBV21-1 with TRBJ2-3; the table's TRBD2 call for D was not verified on the DNA. TRBV21-1 has pseudogene status. The CDR3 consists of 16 residues. Here the CDR3 reads CASTPRPLGPADTQYF. In DNA form, the CDR3 reads TGTGCCAGCACCCCTCGCCCGCTAGGCCCGGCAGATACGCAGTATTTT.

The DNA for the CDR3 is TGTGCCAGCAGTTTATCAAGGGAGATCGGCTACACCTTC. Residues: CASSLSREIGYTF. V usage is TRBV27 and J usage is TRBJ1-2; D remains unclear. Germline CDR1 MNHEY, CDR2 SMNVEV (reference sequence). V was cut by 0 bases and J by 8 bases, with 10 bases left in between. The CDR3 contains 13 residues.

This clone was recorded once. The rearrangement links TRBV28 to TRBJ2-7; D unclear. CDR1 and CDR2 from the germline V gene are MDHEN and SYDVKM. This CDR3 is 12 amino acids long. Trimming removed 3 bases from V and 4 bases from J, with 7 bases in between. CDR3 nucleotide sequence: TGTGCCAGCAGTTTGGCCCAGTACGAGCAGTACTTC. It yields the protein CASSLAQYEQYF.

The chain carries TRBV18 and TRBJ2-5; the D gene is possibly TRBD1 (6 bases). Trimming pared 4 bases from V and 2 bases from J, leaving 8 bases between. Germline values: CDR1 KGHSH, CDR2 LQKENI. This CDR3 has 13 amino acids. DNA of the CDR3: TGTGCCAGCTCACGCGGACAGCAAGAGACCCAGTACTTC. As protein: CASSRGQQETQYF.

The V call is TRBV5-1, the J call TRBJ2-2; 10 nucleotides line up with TRBD2. With V trimmed by 4 bases and J by 0 bases, 3 bases remained unmatched. CDR3 length: 16 residues. Germline values: CDR1 SGHRS, CDR2 YFSETQ. CDR3 region: CASSLGLAANTGELFF. The CDR3 DNA reads as TGCGCCAGCAGCCTCGGACTAGCGGCGAACACCGGGGAGCTGTTTTTT.

The chain recombines TRBV2 with TRBJ1-1, with a possible D match to TRBD1 (6 bases). The CDR3 has 12 residues. Germline lookup yields CDR1 SNHLY and CDR2 FYNNEI. V lost 7 bases to trimming and J lost 4 bases, with 10 bases between them. In DNA, the CDR3 is TGTGCCAGCAAGTACAGGGCCACTGAAGCTTTCTTT. This sequence encodes CASKYRATEAFF.

CDR3 in amino acids: CASSLAGQAYGYTF. As DNA, the CDR3 is TGCGCCAGCAGCTTGGCTGGACAGGCCTATGGCTACACCTTC. V is TRBV5-1 and J is TRBJ1-2; 7 bases align to TRBD1. Germline V CDR1 and CDR2: SGHRS, YFSETQ. The CDR3 is made up of 14 amino acids. After removal of 0 bases from V and 4 bases from J, the junction contained 3 bases not matched to a gene.

This rearrangement joins TRBV9 to TRBJ2-1; a weak D match, TRBD1 (6 bases). V lost 4 bases and J lost 0, with 14 bases in between. The CDR3 consists of 16 residues. The germline CDR1 and CDR2 sequences are SGDLS and YYNGEE. CDR3 amino acids: CASSLSGGLSYNEQFF. The CDR3 nucleotides are TGTGCCAGCAGCCTCTCTGGGGGCCTCTCCTACAATGAGCAGTTCTTC.

V usage is TRBV5-4 and J usage is TRBJ2-4, with 7 bases that match TRBD1. Germline V gene data show CDR1 as SGHNT and CDR2 as YYREEE (reference sequence). With 6 bases clipped from V and 3 bases from J, the junction kept 15 bases outside the gene matches. The CDR3 extends over 17 amino acids. DNA for the CDR3: TGTGCCAGCAAGCCTCCCACAGGGGCCCGGGGCAAAAACATTCAGTACTTC. Amino acid sequence: CASKPPTGARGKNIQYF. Full variable domain (outside the CDR3, taken from reference TRBV5-4 and TRBJ2-4): ETGVTQSPTHLIKTRGQQVTLRCSSQSGHNTVSWYQQALGQGPQFIFQYYREEENGRGNFPPRFSGLQFPNYSSELNVNALELDDSALYLCASKPPTGARGKNIQYFGAGTRLSVL.

The chain carries TRBV7-3 and TRBJ2-1; 8 nucleotides align to TRBD2. There are 15 residues in the CDR3. Germline-derived CDR1 and CDR2 are SGHTA and FQGTGA. The ends lost 4 bases at V and 7 bases at J; junction bases unmatched: 9. The chain's CDR3 is CASSSSGTSRNEQFF. The CDR3, as DNA: TGTGCCAGCAGCTCCTCCGGGACTAGTAGGAATGAGCAGTTCTTC.

V gene TRBV6-4 combines with J gene TRBJ1-6; D remains unclear. This CDR3 has 14 amino acids. Trimming removed 5 bases at V and 1 base at J, with 6 bases between. Per the germline V gene, CDR1 is MRHNA and CDR2 is SNTAGT. The CDR3 bases are TGTGCCAGCAGTTCGGAGTCCTATAATTCACCCCTCCACTTT. Amino acids: CASSSESYNSPLHF.

The chain is built from TRBV7-3 and TRBJ2-3; 14 bases line up with TRBD2. This CDR3 contains 17 residues. Germline V gene data show CDR1 as SGHTA and CDR2 as FQGTGA. Trimming at V came to 0 bases and at J to 3 bases, leaving 2 bases not matched to a gene. The CDR3 DNA is TGTGCCAGCAGCTTAACGGGGACTAGCGGGGGTACAGATACGCAGTATTTT. Encoded protein: CASSLTGTSGGTDTQYF. Variable domain in full (rest from reference TRBV7-3 and TRBJ2-3): GAGVSQTPSNKVTEKGKYVELRCDPISGHTALYWYRQSLGQGPEFLIYFQGTGAADDSGLPNDRFFAVRPEGSVSTLKIQRTERGDSAVYLCASSLTGTSGGTDTQYFGPGTRLTVL.

The chain links TRBV7-2 to TRBJ1-6; TRBD1 matches at 7 bases. The CDR3 loop spans 13 amino acids. CDR1 SGHTA and CDR2 FQGNSA come from the germline V gene. J was trimmed by 10 bases and V by 7 bases; bases with no gene match: 7. CDR3 in amino acids: CASKMTGRSPLHF. The CDR3 region has the DNA TGTGCCAGCAAAATGACAGGGAGGTCACCCCTCCACTTT.